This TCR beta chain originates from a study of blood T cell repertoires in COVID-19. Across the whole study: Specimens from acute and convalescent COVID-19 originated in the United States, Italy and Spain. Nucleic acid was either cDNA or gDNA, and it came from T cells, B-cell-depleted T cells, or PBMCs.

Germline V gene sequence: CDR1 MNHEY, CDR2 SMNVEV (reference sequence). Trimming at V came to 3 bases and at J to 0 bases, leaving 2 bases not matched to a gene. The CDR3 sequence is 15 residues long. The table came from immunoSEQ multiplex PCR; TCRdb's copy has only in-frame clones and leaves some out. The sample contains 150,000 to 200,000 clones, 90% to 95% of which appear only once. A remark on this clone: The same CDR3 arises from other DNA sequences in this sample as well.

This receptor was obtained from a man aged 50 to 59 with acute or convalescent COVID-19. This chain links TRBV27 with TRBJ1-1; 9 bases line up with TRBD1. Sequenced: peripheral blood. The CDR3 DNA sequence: TGTGCCAGCAGTTTCACAGGGGGCATGAACACTGAAGCTTTCTTT. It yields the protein CASSFTGGMNTEAFF.